This TCR beta chain was captured in a study of T-cell memory formation after mild COVID-19. About the research overall: TCR clusters largely stayed donor specific. Study-wide findings and caveats: Pre-infection memory carried some responding clones, suggesting that cross-reactive memory joined. The authors did not confirm SARS-CoV-2 specificity of second-wave clones peaking day 37.

This clonotype was observed a handful of times. The target antigen is unknown. The CDR3 length is 12 residues. The germline CDR1 and CDR2 sequences are ENHRY and SYGVKD. V shed 4 bases and J shed 4 bases, with 4 bases lying between them. TCR alpha and TCR beta cDNA libraries carrying sample barcodes and UMIs came from 5'RACE with constant-segment primers. Each CDR3 protein is one row after TCRdb ran MiXCR on the 5' RACE reads. The sample includes just over 350,000 distinct CDR3 sequences, around 14% of them seen just once. The receptor was isolated from a man younger than 35 who had mild COVID-19 (a few samples of this study predate the infection). Cell type and time point are not known. The genes are TRBV10-3 and TRBJ2-2, with D uncertain. Sequenced: PBMCs or a T cell subset sorted from them (not recorded which). CDR3 in DNA: TGTGCCATCAGTGGCCCCACCGGGGAGCTGTTTTTT. It codes for CAISGPTGELFF.